This TCR beta chain comes out of a study of T cell clonotyping in hematopoietic cell transplantation. The study, taken as a whole, reports: No sorting was done, leaving CD4 and CD8 contributions mixed.

Worth noting for this clone: Its antigen is not known.

TCRdb keeps only in-frame clones here, not all; method: immunoSEQ multiplex PCR. This sample has just under 20,000 clones; roughly 80% occur once, and the top ten carry under 15%. This CDR3 comprises 15 residues. Germline lookup yields CDR1 SGDLS and CDR2 YYNGEE. V dropped 4 bases and J dropped 2; count of bases not matched to a gene: 5. V and J are TRBV9 and TRBJ2-3, with 9 bases identical to TRBD2. The sequence derives from a man aged 60 to 75 in good health. Some clones in this sample may be carry-over from other donors' samples. Sequenced: peripheral blood mononuclear cells. CDR3 DNA sequence: TGTGCCAGCAGCCTTAGCGGGAGTGCCACAGATACGCAGTATTTT. Protein sequence: CASSLSGSATDTQYF.